The 12 T cell receptor beta chains listed next were all sequenced from one sample in a study of OX40 agonist ivuxolimab in advanced cancers. Sequencing used immunoSEQ multiplex PCR; TCRdb keeps in-frame clones, though not all of them. Among 28,000 or so clones listed, 70% to 90% were seen once. The specimen comprised CD4+ or CD8+ T cells sorted from blood, sampled in a trial of the OX40 agonist ivuxolimab. These receptors all come from an adult with an advanced solid tumor such as melanoma, head and neck, liver or kidney cancer.

The rearrangement joins TRBV7-3 to TRBJ2-1, with D uncertain. This CDR3 has 12 amino acids. Germline assignment: CDR1 SGHTA and CDR2 FQGTGA. Trimming pared 2 bases from V and 7 bases from J, leaving 6 bases between. CDR3 residues: CASSLYGNEQFF. In nucleotides, the CDR3 is TGTGCCAGCAGCTTATACGGGAATGAGCAGTTCTTC.

The chain uses TRBV11-2 and TRBJ2-3; 11 bases are shared with TRBD2. CDR1 SGHAT and CDR2 FQNNGV come from the germline V gene. Trimming took 8 bases from V and 4 from J; bases not matched to a gene: 17. CDR3 length: 18 amino acids. The CDR3, as DNA: TGTGCCAGCTCCCGGCGGGACTTACTAGCGGGAGACCCAGATACGCAGTATTTT. This translates into CASSRRDLLAGDPDTQYF.

As concerns this clone: Germline and junction disagree at one end, which may indicate a read error. The V gene is TRBV29-1, the J gene TRBJ1-4; D perhaps matches TRBD1 (6 bases). This CDR3 region has 15 residues. From germline, CDR1 is SQVTM and CDR2 ANQGSEA. The CDR3, as DNA: TGCAGCGTGGAAGGCGGCGGGGGGCGCGGTGAAAAACTGTTTTTT. This translates into CSVEGGGGRGEKLFF.

V and J are TRBV27 and TRBJ2-2; a possible D gene is TRBD2 (5 bases). The CDR3 spans 16 residues. With 8 bases removed from V and 5 bases from J, the gap between germline ends came to 21 bases. Germline V CDR1 and CDR2: MNHEY, SMNVEV (reference sequence). CDR3 in amino acids: CASSQLTTSGTGELFF. CDR3 nucleotide sequence: TGTGCCAGCTCCCAACTCACAACCAGCGGTACCGGGGAGCTGTTTTTT.

The rearrangement links TRBV5-6 to TRBJ2-7, with 7 bases identical to TRBD1. After removal of 3 bases from V and 0 bases from J, the junction contained 3 bases not matched to a gene. Germline assignment: CDR1 SGHDT and CDR2 YYEEEE. CDR3 length equals 14 residues. CDR3 sequence (DNA): TGTGCCAGCAGCTACGGGGACAGCTCCTACGAGCAGTACTTC. Amino acids: CASSYGDSSYEQYF.

A single count supports this clone. The chain carries TRBV28 and TRBJ2-1; TRBD1 or TRBD2 may be the D gene (5 bases each). The CDR3 sequence is 15 residues long. Germline-derived CDR1 and CDR2 are MDHEN and SYDVKM. Trimming shortened V by 8 bases and J by 7 bases, and 21 bases separated the two germline ends. CDR3 protein: CASDFRDGQGNEQFF. As DNA, the CDR3 is TGTGCCAGCGATTTCAGGGACGGTCAAGGGAATGAGCAGTTCTTC.

J is TRBJ1-4 and V is TRBV28; no reliable D call. Germline V lookup: CDR1 MDHEN, CDR2 SYDVKM. With 3 bases removed from V and 0 bases from J, the gap between germline ends came to 11 bases. CDR3 size: 16 residues. CDR3 protein: CASSFPRTTTNEKLFF. The CDR3 DNA reads TGTGCCAGCAGTTTTCCTCGGACGACAACTAATGAAAAACTGTTTTTT.

This chain connects TRBV28 to TRBJ2-7; D is possibly TRBD2 (5 bases). V gave up 5 bases and J gave up 0 bases, with 17 bases separating them. Germline assignment: CDR1 MDHEN and CDR2 SYDVKM. This CDR3 is 16 amino acids long. CDR3 sequence: CASSPLAGRSSYEQYF. The CDR3 nucleotides are TGTGCCAGCAGTCCCTTGGCGGGCCGCAGCTCCTACGAGCAGTACTTC.

The rearrangement joins TRBV4-1 to TRBJ2-7; 10 nucleotides line up with TRBD2. The J segment lost 2 bases and the V segment lost 1 base, leaving 5 bases of the junction unmatched. Germline V gives CDR1 MGHRA, CDR2 YSYEKL. CDR3 length: 16 amino acids. CDR3 amino acids: CASSQVWTSGTYEQYF. CDR3 in DNA: TGCGCCAGCAGCCAAGTATGGACTAGCGGAACCTACGAGCAGTACTTC.

The chain has TRBV6-1 and TRBJ2-1; TRBD1 aligns across 7 bases. CDR3 length: 15 amino acids. CDR1 is MNHNS, CDR2 SASEGT, per germline. The junction had 7 bases not matched to a gene; V was cut back by 5 bases and J by 3 bases. CDR3 coding DNA: TGTGCCAGCAGTACACCGGGACAGAACTACAATGAGCAGTTCTTC. Residues: CASSTPGQNYNEQFF.

The V gene is TRBV6-1, the J gene TRBJ2-7, with D possibly being TRBD2 (6 bases). From germline, CDR1 is MNHNS and CDR2 SASEGT. V lost 2 bases to trimming and J lost 2 bases, with 16 bases between them. CDR3 length: 16 amino acids. The CDR3, as DNA: TGTGCCAGCAGTGAAAGTCGGGGGATGGGAACCTACGAGCAGTACTTC. This encodes CASSESRGMGTYEQYF.

A single count supports this clone. The chain employs TRBV6-5 and TRBJ2-4, with a possible D match to TRBD2 (5 bases). This CDR3 is 15 amino acids long. Per germline, CDR1 MNHEY and CDR2 SVGAGI. Trimming pared 0 bases from V and 9 bases from J, leaving 15 bases between. CDR3 loop: CASSYSIEGAAIQYF. The CDR3 coding sequence is TGTGCCAGCAGTTACTCGATTGAGGGTGCCGCCATTCAGTACTTC.